Following are 19 T cell receptor beta chains from one sample sequenced in a study of blood T cell repertoires in COVID-19 (dated by TCRdb to the early 2020s). The library was made by the immunoSEQ multiplex PCR assay. What TCRdb holds here is the immuneACCESS table cut down to in-frame rearrangements. Part of the clones is not present; checked against another copy, under half of the missing clones reflect an unresolved V gene, and the others are unexplained. A total of about 180,000 clones appear in this sample, 85% to 90% of them only once. Around 20% of the sample is held by the ten biggest clonotypes. Sequenced: peripheral blood. Every receptor here comes from a man aged 70 or older with active or convalescent COVID-19.

The rearrangement uses TRBV6-6 and TRBJ2-1, with 10 bases lining up with TRBD2. The V gene end was trimmed by 6 bases and the J gene end by 7 bases; junction bases not matched to a gene: 12. The V gene's germline CDR1 is MNHNY and CDR2 SVGAGI (reference sequence). The CDR3 contains 16 residues. The CDR3, as DNA: TGTGCCAGCAGCCCGAGGGGTAGCGGGAGGAGGAATGAGCAGTTCTTC. Translating gives CASSPRGSGRRNEQFF.

This chain uses TRBV7-9 with TRBJ2-3; 8 bases are shared with TRBD1. V was pared by 5 bases and J by 2 bases, with 3 bases of the junction left unmatched. The germline gives CDR1 SEHNR, CDR2 FQNEAQ (reference sequence). There are 14 residues in the CDR3. CDR3 sequence: CASSPQGATDTQYF. The DNA for the CDR3 is TGTGCCAGCAGCCCTCAGGGGGCCACAGATACGCAGTATTTT.

This chain joins TRBV5-1 and TRBJ2-2; 10 bases line up with TRBD1. Looked up from germline, CDR1 is SGHRS and CDR2 is YFSETQ. The length of the CDR3 is 15 residues. The V segment lost 5 bases and the J segment 3 bases; nucleotides outside the gene matches: 4. CDR3 sequence reads: CASRTGTGDTGELFF. Written as DNA, the CDR3 is TGCGCCAGCAGAACCGGGACAGGGGACACCGGGGAGCTGTTTTTT.

The J gene is TRBJ2-7, the V gene TRBV19; 8 bases align to TRBD1. V was clipped by 3 bases and J by 0 bases; unmatched bases: 7. CDR1 is LNHDA, CDR2 SQIVND, per germline (reference sequence). This CDR3 comprises 16 residues. The CDR3 bases are TGTGCCAGTAGTATGGGTGGACAGGGAACCTCCTACGAGCAGTACTTC. It codes for CASSMGGQGTSYEQYF.

The chain has TRBV5-1 and TRBJ2-6; no reliable D call. The CDR3 is 16 residues long. CDR1 is SGHRS and CDR2 is YFSETQ in the germline V gene. Trimming pared 1 base from V and 0 bases from J, leaving 8 bases between. The CDR3 sequence is CASSLISSSGANVLTF. The CDR3 DNA is TGCGCCAGCAGCTTGATAAGCTCCTCTGGGGCCAACGTCCTGACTTTC.

The rearrangement links TRBV6-2 or TRBV6-3 to TRBJ1-2, with D possibly matching TRBD1 (6 bases). V was clipped by 6 bases and J by 4 bases, with 12 bases between them. CDR3 length: 13 residues. Per the germline V gene, CDR1 is MNHEY and CDR2 is SVGEGT. The CDR3 loop reads CASSRGTFYGYTF. The DNA of the CDR3 is TGTGCCAGCAGCCGAGGGACATTCTATGGCTACACCTTC.

This sequence joins TRBV7-9 and TRBJ2-2, with 8 bases matching TRBD1. The CDR3 is 16 amino acids. The J segment lost 1 base and the V segment lost 2 bases, leaving 3 bases of the junction unmatched. Germline V gives CDR1 SEHNR, CDR2 FQNEAQ (reference sequence). Here the CDR3 reads CASSLRDRQNTGELFF. CDR3 bases: TGTGCCAGCAGCTTAAGGGACAGGCAGAACACCGGGGAGCTGTTTTTT.

The V and J genes are TRBV2 and TRBJ1-4; unclear D gene. The germline V gene encodes CDR1 SNHLY and CDR2 FYNNEI. V lost 6 bases to trimming and J lost 0 bases, with 14 bases between them. CDR3 length: 16 amino acids. CDR3 bases: TGTGCCAGCAGGGGCCTTGGATCTGCAACTAATGAAAAACTGTTTTTT. Translating gives CASRGLGSATNEKLFF.

This chain links TRBV5-4 with TRBJ2-7; 12 nucleotides line up with TRBD1. Germline assignment: CDR1 SGHNT and CDR2 YYREEE (reference sequence). This CDR3 is built from 15 residues. Losses at the gene ends were 1 base for V and 6 bases for J; bases not matched to a gene: 5. CDR3 loop: CASSLPGTGGREQYF. As DNA, the CDR3 is TGTGCCAGCAGCTTGCCGGGGACAGGGGGCCGCGAGCAGTACTTC.

The chain uses TRBV12-5 and TRBJ1-5; D ambiguous. This CDR3 has 12 residues. The V end lost 9 bases, the J end lost 5 bases, and 11 bases lay between the germline ends. Germline CDR1 and CDR2: LGHNT and FRNRAP. The chain's CDR3 is CASQASYQPQHF. DNA for the CDR3: TGTGCTAGCCAGGCGAGTTATCAGCCCCAGCATTTT.

The chain has TRBV7-9 and TRBJ1-2; 8 bases agree with TRBD1. This CDR3 is built from 15 residues. Germline V gene sequence: CDR1 SEHNR, CDR2 FQNEAQ (reference sequence). V was pared by 5 bases and J by 3 bases, with 8 bases of the junction left unmatched. CDR3 DNA: TGTGCCAGCAGCACATGGGACAGGTACGACTATGGCTACACCTTC. Protein: CASSTWDRYDYGYTF.

The V gene is TRBV9, the J gene TRBJ2-3; 11 nucleotides match TRBD2. The germline gives CDR1 SGDLS, CDR2 YYNGEE. The CDR3 has 17 residues. Unmatched junction bases numbered 11, after V lost 2 bases and J lost 6 bases. CDR3 sequence reads: CASSVGVSGGAWDTQYF. CDR3 bases: TGTGCCAGCAGCGTGGGAGTTAGCGGGGGGGCATGGGATACGCAGTATTTT.

The V call is TRBV3-1 (or the pseudogene TRBV3-2), the J call TRBJ1-1; D gene unclear. The CDR3 spans 11 residues. Germline-derived CDR1 and CDR2 are LGHDT and YNNKEL (reference sequence). V lost 8 bases to trimming and J lost 4 bases, with 8 bases between them. The CDR3 sequence is CASSRATEAFF. The CDR3 DNA follows: TGTGCCAGCTCGAGGGCCACTGAAGCTTTCTTT.

In nucleotides, the CDR3 is TGTGCCAGCAGTCCCCTAGGCAGGGGGAACTCCGAGCAGTACTTC. Its protein product is CASSPLGRGNSEQYF. The J gene is TRBJ2-7, the V gene TRBV6-2 or TRBV6-3, with 7 positions matching TRBD1. Germline values: CDR1 MNHEY, CDR2 SVGEGT. The CDR3 covers 15 residues. V dropped 5 bases and J dropped 6; count of bases not matched to a gene: 13.

This clone has more than one count but fewer than ten. The chain combines TRBV6-4 with TRBJ1-1, with TRBD1 matching over 12 bases. V trimming: 3 bases; J trimming: 6 bases; junction bases outside the gene matches: 5. CDR3 length: 15 amino acids. The germline gives CDR1 MRHNA, CDR2 SNTAGT. This CDR3 is CASSEGTGGESEAFF. The CDR3 nucleotides are TGTGCCAGCAGTGAAGGGACAGGGGGCGAATCTGAAGCTTTCTTT.

V is TRBV2 and J is TRBJ2-5, with D possibly matching TRBD1 (5 bases). The V end was cut by 7 bases, the J end by 5 bases, with 11 bases between. This CDR3 has 12 amino acids. Germline V gene data show CDR1 as SNHLY and CDR2 as FYNNEI. The chain's CDR3 is CASTEAGETQYF. The CDR3 bases are TGTGCCAGCACAGAGGCAGGGGAGACCCAGTACTTC. Full variable domain (missing parts from reference TRBV2 and TRBJ2-5): EPEVTQTPSHQVTQMGQEVILRCVPISNHLYFYWYRQILGQKVEFLVSFYNNEISEKSEIFDDQFSVERPDGSNFTLKIRSTKLEDSAMYFCASTEAGETQYFGPGTRLLVL.

The chain links TRBV6-2 or TRBV6-3 to TRBJ1-5; the D gene is possibly TRBD1 (6 bases). CDR1 and CDR2 (germline): MNHEY, SVGEGT. This CDR3 contains 16 residues. V lost 6 bases, J lost 6 bases, and 21 bases lay in between. The CDR3 loop is CASSRGGRGGGQPQHF. The CDR3 DNA follows: TGTGCCAGCAGCCGTGGTGGGAGAGGGGGTGGTCAGCCCCAGCATTTT.

The genes are TRBV18 and TRBJ2-5, with D possibly being TRBD2 (6 bases). The V end lost 6 bases, the J end lost 2 bases, and 10 bases lay between the germline ends. The CDR3 covers 13 residues. CDR1 is KGHSH and CDR2 is LQKENI in the germline V gene. For the CDR3, the DNA is TGTGCCAGCTCCGCCGGGAGACAAGAGACCCAGTACTTC. Its translation is CASSAGRQETQYF.

This clone turned up a few times. The chain recombines TRBV5-1 with TRBJ2-7; 7 bases are shared with TRBD1. CDR1 is SGHRS and CDR2 is YFSETQ in the germline V gene. The ends lost 1 base at V and 3 bases at J; junction bases unmatched: 1. This CDR3 contains 13 residues. CDR3 region: CASSLRQGYEQYF. CDR3 bases: TGCGCCAGCAGCTTGAGACAGGGCTACGAGCAGTACTTC.